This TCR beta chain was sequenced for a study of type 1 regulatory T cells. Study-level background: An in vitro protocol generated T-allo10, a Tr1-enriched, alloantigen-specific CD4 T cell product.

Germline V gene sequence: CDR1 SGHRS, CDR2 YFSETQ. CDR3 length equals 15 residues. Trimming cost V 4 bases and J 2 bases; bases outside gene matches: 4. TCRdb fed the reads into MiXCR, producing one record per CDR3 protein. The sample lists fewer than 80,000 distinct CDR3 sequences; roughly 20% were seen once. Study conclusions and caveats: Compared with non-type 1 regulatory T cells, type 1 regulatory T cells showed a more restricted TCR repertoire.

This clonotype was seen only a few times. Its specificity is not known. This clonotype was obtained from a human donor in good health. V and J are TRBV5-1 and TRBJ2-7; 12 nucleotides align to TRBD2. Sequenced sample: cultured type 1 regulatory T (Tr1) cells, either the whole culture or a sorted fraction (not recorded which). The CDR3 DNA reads TGCGCCAGCAGCCCCAGACTAGCGGGAGCCTACGAGCAGTACTTC. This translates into CASSPRLAGAYEQYF. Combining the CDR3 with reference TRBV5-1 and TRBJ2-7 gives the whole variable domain KAGVTQTPRYLIKTRGQQVTLSCSPISGHRSVSWYQQTPGQGLQFLFEYFSETQRNKGNFPGRFSGRQFSNSRSEMNVSTLELGDSALYLCASSPRLAGAYEQYFGPGTRLTVT.